This passage covers 7 T cell receptor beta chains from one sample sequenced in a study of T-cell reconstitution after alpha-beta-depleted transplantation in children. Library preparation (for TCRbeta) was performed with unique molecular identifiers. TCRdb re-called the PCR reads with MiXCR, one entry per CDR3 protein. The table lists around 800,000 distinct CDR3 sequences, 15% to 20% of them singletons, with around 5% in the top ten. The input for sequencing was PBMCs, mostly from graft donor cells, taken 360 days after TCRalphabeta/CD19-depleted stem cell transplant. These receptors all stem from a male patient younger than 18 who had a stem cell transplant for acute lymphoblastic leukemia, so the T cells may come from the graft donor.

The CDR3 DNA is TGCGCCAGCTCCTCGCTCGCGGGCGGGCCGAGGGGTATTGAGGAGTTATACAATGAGCAGTTCTTC. Protein sequence: CASSSLAGGPRGIEELYNEQFF. This chain joins TRBV5-1 and TRBJ2-1; D possibly uses TRBD1 or TRBD2 (5 bases each). Germline loops: CDR1 SGHRS, CDR2 YFSETQ. V was clipped by 7 bases and J by 4 bases, with 39 bases between them. CDR3 length equals 22 residues.

This clonotype has only a few counts. The CDR3 loop is CASSAGTEVYEQYF. CDR3 in DNA: TGTGCCAGCAGTGCCGGGACAGAAGTTTACGAGCAGTACTTC. V and J are TRBV2 and TRBJ2-7; 7 bases align to TRBD1. Trimming cost V 4 bases and J 4 bases; bases outside gene matches: 7. The CDR3 contains 14 residues. Germline V gene data show CDR1 as SNHLY and CDR2 as FYNNEI.

This clonotype was counted between two and nine times. Here the CDR3 DNA reads TGCGCCAGCAGCTCCCGGACAGGGGGCTTTCTACACGAGCAGTACTTC. This codes for CASSSRTGGFLHEQYF. This rearrangement joins TRBV5-1 to TRBJ2-7; 11 nucleotides align to TRBD1. V trimming: 3 bases; J trimming: 5 bases; junction bases outside the gene matches: 10. This CDR3 has 16 residues. Germline V gene data show CDR1 as SGHRS and CDR2 as YFSETQ.

The chain joins TRBV6-6 to TRBJ2-3; 7 bases agree with TRBD1. Unmatched junction bases numbered 10, after V lost 3 bases and J lost 7 bases. From germline, CDR1 is MNHNY and CDR2 SVGAGI (reference sequence). The CDR3 consists of 15 residues. CDR3 DNA sequence: TGTGCCAGCAGTTATGACGACCTACAGGGGAATACGCAGTATTTT. Its translation: CASSYDDLQGNTQYF.

V usage is TRBV10-3 and J usage is TRBJ2-5; D gene ambiguous. V was trimmed by 6 bases and J by 5 bases, leaving 16 bases between them. The CDR3 is made up of 14 amino acids. Germline-derived CDR1 and CDR2 are ENHRY and SYGVKD. The CDR3, as DNA: TGTGCCATCAGACCACGGGCCTTAGGGGAGACCCAGTACTTC. As protein: CAIRPRALGETQYF.

This clonotype was counted a few times. V usage is TRBV5-1 and J usage is TRBJ2-7; maybe TRBD1 (6 bases). The CDR3 consists of 15 residues. Germline CDR1 and CDR2: SGHRS and YFSETQ. V was trimmed by 0 bases and J by 2 bases, leaving 12 bases between them. Here the CDR3 reads CASSLVGEGAYEQYF. The CDR3 DNA sequence: TGCGCCAGCAGCTTGGTCGGCGAGGGGGCCTACGAGCAGTACTTC.

This clonotype was recorded many times. The chain recombines TRBV20-1 with TRBJ1-1; TRBD1 aligns across 10 bases. Germline assignment: CDR1 DFQATT and CDR2 SNEGSKA (reference sequence). The CDR3 covers 12 residues. The CDR3 is CSAGQGGTEAFF. DNA for the CDR3: TGCAGCGCCGGACAGGGGGGCACTGAAGCTTTCTTT.